The entry below gives a single T cell receptor (beta chain) sequence along with its context. Its cognate antigen is unknown. These data belong to a study of cytomegalovirus exposure and HLA in healthy donors. Points from the study as a whole: Roughly uniform sequencing depth across donors was assumed, possibly incorrectly. The investigators catalogued 164 TCR beta chains as cytomegalovirus-associated.

The PCR contained 60 Vbeta and 13 Jbeta primers. Original data processing: Later work found around 85 million unique TCR beta chains, with 9.5 million to 14 million shared. TCRdb keeps only in-frame clones here, not all; method: immunoSEQ multiplex PCR. The D gene and trimming were derived from the DNA, and the V and J assignments and clone size from that table. This sample has under 140,000 clones; about 80% occur once, and the top ten carry over 2.5%. The material sequenced was PBMCs. This TCR derives from a woman aged 55-70 years in good health and CMV-seropositive.

CDR3 sequence: CASSLESRGYEQYF. CDR3 sequence (DNA): TGCGCCAGCAGCCTGGAGTCTCGCGGCTACGAGCAGTACTTC. The rearrangement links TRBV5-1 to TRBJ2-7, with no clear D. Germline V gene sequence: CDR1 SGHRS, CDR2 YFSETQ. The CDR3 has 14 residues. Between the trimmed V and J ends, which lost 4 bases and 3 bases, there was a span of 14 bases. Supplemented by reference TRBV5-1 and TRBJ2-7, the full variable domain reads KAGVTQTPRYLIKTRGQQVTLSCSPISGHRSVSWYQQTPGQGLQFLFEYFSETQRNKGNFPGRFSGRQFSNSRSEMNVSTLELGDSALYLCASSLESRGYEQYFGPGTRLTVT.